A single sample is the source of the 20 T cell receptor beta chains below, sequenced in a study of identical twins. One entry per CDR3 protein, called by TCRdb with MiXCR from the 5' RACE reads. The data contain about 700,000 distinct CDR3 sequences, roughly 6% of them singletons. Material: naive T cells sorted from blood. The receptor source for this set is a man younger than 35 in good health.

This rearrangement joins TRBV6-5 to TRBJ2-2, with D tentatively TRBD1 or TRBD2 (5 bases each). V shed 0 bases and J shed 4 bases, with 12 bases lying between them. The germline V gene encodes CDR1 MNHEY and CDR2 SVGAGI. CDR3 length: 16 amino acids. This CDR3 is CASSYSLGTSTGELFF. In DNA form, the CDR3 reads TGTGCCAGCAGTTACTCCCTCGGGACCTCCACCGGGGAGCTGTTTTTT.

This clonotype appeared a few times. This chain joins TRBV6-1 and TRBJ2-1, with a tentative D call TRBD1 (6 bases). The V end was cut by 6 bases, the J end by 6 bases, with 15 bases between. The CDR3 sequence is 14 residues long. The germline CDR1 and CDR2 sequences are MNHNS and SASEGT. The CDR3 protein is CASSMQGTPNEQFF. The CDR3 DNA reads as TGTGCCAGCAGCATGCAGGGGACCCCCAATGAGCAGTTCTTC.

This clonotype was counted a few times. CDR3 coding DNA: TGTGCCAGCAGTTACTCGGGACAGGACGGCAATGGCTACACCTTC. Translated, it gives CASSYSGQDGNGYTF. The chain is built from TRBV6-5 and TRBJ1-2, with 8 nucleotides matching TRBD1. Trimming cost V 0 bases and J 6 bases; bases outside gene matches: 6. This CDR3 is built from 15 residues. Germline values: CDR1 MNHEY, CDR2 SVGAGI.

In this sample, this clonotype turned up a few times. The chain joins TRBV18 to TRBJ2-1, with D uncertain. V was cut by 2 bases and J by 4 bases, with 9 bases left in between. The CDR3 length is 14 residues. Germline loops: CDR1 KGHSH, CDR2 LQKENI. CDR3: CASSPFPGYNEQFF. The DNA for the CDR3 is TGTGCCAGCTCACCATTTCCAGGATACAATGAGCAGTTCTTC.

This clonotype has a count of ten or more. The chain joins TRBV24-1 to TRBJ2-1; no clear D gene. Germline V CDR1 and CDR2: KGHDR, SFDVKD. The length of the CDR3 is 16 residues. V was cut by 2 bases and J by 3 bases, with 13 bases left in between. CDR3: CATSDYGYDLYNEQFF. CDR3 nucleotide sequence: TGTGCCACCAGTGATTATGGTTACGACCTCTACAATGAGCAGTTCTTC.

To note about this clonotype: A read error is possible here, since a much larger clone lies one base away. Here the CDR3 reads CASSPVRGRGETQCF. The CDR3 DNA reads as TGCGCCAGCAGCCCGGTCCGAGGGAGGGGAGAGACCCAGTGCTTC. The chain carries TRBV5-1 and TRBJ2-5; 7 positions match TRBD2. Looked up from germline, CDR1 is SGHRS and CDR2 is YFSETQ. The CDR3 consists of 15 residues.

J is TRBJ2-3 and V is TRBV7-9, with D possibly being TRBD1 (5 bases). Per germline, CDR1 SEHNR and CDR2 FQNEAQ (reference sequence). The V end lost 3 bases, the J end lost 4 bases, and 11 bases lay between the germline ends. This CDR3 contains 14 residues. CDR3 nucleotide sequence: TGTGCCAGCAGCTTCTTCATGGGGCCAGATACGCAGTATTTT. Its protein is CASSFFMGPDTQYF.

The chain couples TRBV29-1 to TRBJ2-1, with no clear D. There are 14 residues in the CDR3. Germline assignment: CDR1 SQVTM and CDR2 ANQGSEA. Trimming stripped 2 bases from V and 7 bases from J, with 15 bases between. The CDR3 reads CSVEPPNLGNEQFF. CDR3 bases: TGCAGCGTTGAACCACCTAACCTGGGTAATGAGCAGTTCTTC.

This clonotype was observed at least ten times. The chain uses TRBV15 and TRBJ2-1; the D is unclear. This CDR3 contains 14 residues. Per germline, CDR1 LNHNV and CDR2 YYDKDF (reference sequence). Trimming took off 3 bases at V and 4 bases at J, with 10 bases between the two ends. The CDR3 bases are TGTGCCACCAGCAGTGGACCCCCATACAATGAGCAGTTCTTC. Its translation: CATSSGPPYNEQFF.

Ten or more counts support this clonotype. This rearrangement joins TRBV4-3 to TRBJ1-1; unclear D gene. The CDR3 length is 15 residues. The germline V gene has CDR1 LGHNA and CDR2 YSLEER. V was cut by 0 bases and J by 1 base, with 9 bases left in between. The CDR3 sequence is CASSQDLGWNTEAFF. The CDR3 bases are TGCGCCAGCAGCCAAGATTTGGGGTGGAACACTGAAGCTTTCTTT.

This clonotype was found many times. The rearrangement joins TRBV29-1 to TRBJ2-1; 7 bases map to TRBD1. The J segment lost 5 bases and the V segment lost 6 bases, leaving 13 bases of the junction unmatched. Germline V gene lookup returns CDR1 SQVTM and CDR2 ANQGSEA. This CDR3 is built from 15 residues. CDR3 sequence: CSVYSGTERNNEQFF. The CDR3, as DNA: TGCAGCGTATACTCCGGGACAGAACGGAACAATGAGCAGTTCTTC.

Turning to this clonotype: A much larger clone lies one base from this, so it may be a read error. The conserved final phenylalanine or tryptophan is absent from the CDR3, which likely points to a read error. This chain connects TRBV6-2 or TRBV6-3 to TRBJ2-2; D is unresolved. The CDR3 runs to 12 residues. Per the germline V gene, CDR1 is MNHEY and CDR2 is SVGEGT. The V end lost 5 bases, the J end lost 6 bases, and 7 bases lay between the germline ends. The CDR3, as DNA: TGTGCCAGCAGTATCCTGCCCGGGGAGCTGTTTGTT. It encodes CASSILPGELFV.

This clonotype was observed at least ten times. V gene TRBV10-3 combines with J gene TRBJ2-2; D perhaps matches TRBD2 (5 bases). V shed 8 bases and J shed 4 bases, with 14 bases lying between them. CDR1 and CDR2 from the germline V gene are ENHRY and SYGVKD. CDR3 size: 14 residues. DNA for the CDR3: TGTGCCATCGCGGGCCAGGCTCCCACCGGGGAGCTGTTTTTT. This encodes CAIAGQAPTGELFF.

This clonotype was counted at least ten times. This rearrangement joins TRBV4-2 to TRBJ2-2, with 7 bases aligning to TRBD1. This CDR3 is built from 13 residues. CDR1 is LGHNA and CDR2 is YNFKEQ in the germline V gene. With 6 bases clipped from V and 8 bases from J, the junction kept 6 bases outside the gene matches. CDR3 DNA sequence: TGTGCCAGCAGACGACAGGGTTCGGGGGAGCTGTTTTTT. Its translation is CASRRQGSGELFF.

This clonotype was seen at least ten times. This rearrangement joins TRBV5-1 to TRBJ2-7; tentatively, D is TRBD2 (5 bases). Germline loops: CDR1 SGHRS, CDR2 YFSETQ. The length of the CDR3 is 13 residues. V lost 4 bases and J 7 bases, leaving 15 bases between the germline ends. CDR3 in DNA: TGCGCCAGCAGCCCCCGAGCGGATACTGAGCAGTACTTC. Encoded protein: CASSPRADTEQYF.

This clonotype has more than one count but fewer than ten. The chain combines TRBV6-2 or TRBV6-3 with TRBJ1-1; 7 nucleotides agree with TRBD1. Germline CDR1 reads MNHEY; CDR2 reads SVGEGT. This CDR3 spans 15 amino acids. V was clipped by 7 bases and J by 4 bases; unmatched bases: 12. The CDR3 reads CASTSGGGWSTEAFF. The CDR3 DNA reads TGTGCCAGCACCTCAGGGGGGGGCTGGAGCACTGAAGCTTTCTTT.

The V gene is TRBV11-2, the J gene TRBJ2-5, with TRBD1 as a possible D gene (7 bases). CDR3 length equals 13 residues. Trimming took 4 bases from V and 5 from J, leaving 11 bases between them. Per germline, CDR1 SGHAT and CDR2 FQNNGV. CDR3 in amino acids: CASSYRGLETQYF. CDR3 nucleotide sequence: TGTGCCAGCAGCTACAGGGGACTTGAGACCCAGTACTTC.

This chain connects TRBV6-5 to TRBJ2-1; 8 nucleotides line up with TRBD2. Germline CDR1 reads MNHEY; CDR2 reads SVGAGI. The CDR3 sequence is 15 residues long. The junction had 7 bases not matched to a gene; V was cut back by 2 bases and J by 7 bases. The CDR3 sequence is CASSYAGGAGNEQFF. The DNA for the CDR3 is TGTGCCAGCAGTTACGCGGGGGGCGCGGGGAATGAGCAGTTCTTC.

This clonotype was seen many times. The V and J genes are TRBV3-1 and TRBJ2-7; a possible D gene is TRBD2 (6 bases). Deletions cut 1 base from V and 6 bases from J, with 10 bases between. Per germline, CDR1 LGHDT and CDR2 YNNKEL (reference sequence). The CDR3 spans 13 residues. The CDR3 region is CASSQGTEGEQYV. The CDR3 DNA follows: TGTGCCAGCAGCCAAGGCACGGAGGGCGAGCAGTACGTC.

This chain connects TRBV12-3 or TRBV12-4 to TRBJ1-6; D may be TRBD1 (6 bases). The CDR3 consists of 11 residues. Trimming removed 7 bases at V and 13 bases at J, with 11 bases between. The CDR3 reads CASTLQGPLHF. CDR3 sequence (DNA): TGTGCCAGCACCCTTCAGGGGCCCCTCCACTTT.